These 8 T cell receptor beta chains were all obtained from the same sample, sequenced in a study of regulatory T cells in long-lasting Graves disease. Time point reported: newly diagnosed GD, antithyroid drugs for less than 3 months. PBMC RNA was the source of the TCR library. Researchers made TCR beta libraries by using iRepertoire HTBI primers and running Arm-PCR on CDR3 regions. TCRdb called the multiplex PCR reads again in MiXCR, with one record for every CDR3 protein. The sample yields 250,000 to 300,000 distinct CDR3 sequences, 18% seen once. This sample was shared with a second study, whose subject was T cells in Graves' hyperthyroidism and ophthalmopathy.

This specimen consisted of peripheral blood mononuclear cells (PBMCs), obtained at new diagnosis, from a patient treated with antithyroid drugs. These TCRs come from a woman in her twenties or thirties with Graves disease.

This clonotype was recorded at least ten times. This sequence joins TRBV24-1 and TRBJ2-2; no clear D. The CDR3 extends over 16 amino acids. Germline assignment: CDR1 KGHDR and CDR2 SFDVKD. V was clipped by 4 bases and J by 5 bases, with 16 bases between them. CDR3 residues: CATSDGPSGGTGELFF. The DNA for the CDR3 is TGTGCCACCAGTGACGGGCCTTCTGGTGGGACCGGGGAGCTGTTTTTT.

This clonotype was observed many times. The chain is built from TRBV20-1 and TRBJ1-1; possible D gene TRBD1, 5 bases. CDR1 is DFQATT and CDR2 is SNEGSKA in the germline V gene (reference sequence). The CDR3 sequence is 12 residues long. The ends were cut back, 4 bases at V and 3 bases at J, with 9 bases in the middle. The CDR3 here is CSATRQHTEAFF. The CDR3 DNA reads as TGCAGTGCTACCAGACAGCACACTGAAGCTTTCTTT.

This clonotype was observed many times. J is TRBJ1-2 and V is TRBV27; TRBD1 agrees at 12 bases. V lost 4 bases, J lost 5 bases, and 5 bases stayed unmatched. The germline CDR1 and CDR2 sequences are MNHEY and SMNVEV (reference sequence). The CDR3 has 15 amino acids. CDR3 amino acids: CASSSPGQGAYGYTF. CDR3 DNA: TGTGCCAGCAGTTCCCCGGGACAGGGGGCGTATGGCTACACCTTC.

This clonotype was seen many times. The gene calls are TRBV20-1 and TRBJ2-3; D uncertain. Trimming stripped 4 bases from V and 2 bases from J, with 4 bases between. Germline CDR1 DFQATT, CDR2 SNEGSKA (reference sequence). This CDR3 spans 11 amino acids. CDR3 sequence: CSATPTDTQYF. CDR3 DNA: TGCAGTGCTACCCCCACAGATACGCAGTATTTT.

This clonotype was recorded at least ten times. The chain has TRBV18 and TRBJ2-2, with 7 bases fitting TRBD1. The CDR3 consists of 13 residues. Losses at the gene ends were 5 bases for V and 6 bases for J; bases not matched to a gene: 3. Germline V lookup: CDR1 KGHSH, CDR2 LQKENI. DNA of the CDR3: TGTGCCAGCTCAGTACAGGGGCCCGGGGAGCTGTTTTTT. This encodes CASSVQGPGELFF.

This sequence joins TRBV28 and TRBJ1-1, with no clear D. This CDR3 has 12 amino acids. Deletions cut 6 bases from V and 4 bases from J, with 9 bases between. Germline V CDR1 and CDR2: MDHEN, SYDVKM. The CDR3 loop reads CASSPDITEAFF. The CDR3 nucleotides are TGTGCCAGCAGCCCTGACATCACTGAAGCTTTCTTT. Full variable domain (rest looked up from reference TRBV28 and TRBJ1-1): DVKVTQSSRYLVKRTGEKVFLECVQDMDHENMFWYRQDPGLGLRLIYFSYDVKMKEKGDIPEGYSVSREKKERFSLILESASTNQTSMYLCASSPDITEAFFGQGTRLTVV.

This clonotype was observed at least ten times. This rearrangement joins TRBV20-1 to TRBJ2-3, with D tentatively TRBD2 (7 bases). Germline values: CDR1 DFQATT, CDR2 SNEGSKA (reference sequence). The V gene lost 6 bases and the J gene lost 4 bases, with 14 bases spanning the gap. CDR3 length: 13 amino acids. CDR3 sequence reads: CSAWTRGADTQYF. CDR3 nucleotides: TGCAGTGCGTGGACTAGGGGGGCAGATACGCAGTATTTT.

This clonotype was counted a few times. DNA of the CDR3: TGTGCCAGCATGGGGTGGTGGGATTCTGAAAAACTGTTTTTT. It specifies CASMGWWDSEKLFF. This sequence joins TRBV25-1 and TRBJ1-4; D ambiguous. The CDR3 contains 14 residues. Trimming left V 7 bases short and J 7 bases short, with 16 bases between. Germline V gene lookup returns CDR1 MGHDK and CDR2 SYGVNS. The variable domain in full, completed from reference TRBV25-1 and TRBJ1-4, reads EADIYQTPRYLVIGTGKKITLECSQTMGHDKMYWYQQDPGMELHLIHYSYGVNSTEKGDLSSESTVSRIRTEHFPLTLESARPSHTSQYLCASMGWWDSEKLFFGSGTQLSVL.